A selection of T cell receptor beta chains follows, all from one sample in a study of T-cell reconstitution after alpha-beta-depleted transplantation in children. From the PCR reads, TCRdb called clonotypes with MiXCR, one entry per CDR3 protein. The data hold about 160,000 distinct CDR3 sequences, with 11% observed a single time. Sequenced here: PBMCs, sampled before TCRalphabeta/CD19-depleted stem cell transplant. All receptors derive from a boy younger than 10 with acute myeloid leukemia, due to receive a stem cell transplant. The CDR3 runs from the conserved cysteine through the conserved F or W. A D gene is named only where the DNA matches it firmly. Expanded clones are given a class, and other clones once, few, many or no size at all.

V: TRBV5-1; size: few; J: TRBJ1-2; D: TRBD1; DNA: TGCGCCAGCCTACCTGGGGCCGGGACAGGGGGGATTTACTATGGCTACACCTTC; CDR3: CASLPGAGTGGIYYGYTF
V: TRBV7-8; size: many; J: TRBJ2-1; D: TRBD2; DNA: TGTGCCAGCAGCTACCGGACTAGCGGGAGTAGGGTTGAGCAGTTCTTC; CDR3: CASSYRTSGSRVEQFF
V: TRBV7-2; size: many; J: TRBJ1-1; D: NA; DNA: TGTGCCAGCAGACGGACACAAAACACTGAAGCTTTCTTT; CDR3: CASRRTQNTEAFF
V: TRBV24-1; size: NA; J: TRBJ2-3; D: TRBD2; DNA: TGTGCCACCAGTGATGGGGGACTAGCGAACACAGATACGCAGTATTTT; CDR3: CATSDGGLANTDTQYF
V: TRBV10-3; size: many; J: TRBJ2-7; D: NA; DNA: TGTGCCATCAGTGAGCAGGGGAAACAAGAGCAGTACTTC; CDR3: CAISEQGKQEQYF
V: TRBV20-1; size: many; J: TRBJ2-7; D: TRBD2; DNA: TGCAGTGCTGCGACTAGCGGGAGGGGTTACGAGCAGTACTTC; CDR3: CSAATSGRGYEQYF
V: TRBV7-6; size: many; J: TRBJ2-1; D: NA; DNA: TGTGCCAGCAGCTCACCCCCCTACAATGAGCAGTTCTTC; CDR3: CASSSPPYNEQFF
V: TRBV20-1; size: many; J: TRBJ1-2; D: NA; DNA: TGCAGTGCTAGGTCAGGGACGAACTATGGCTACACCTTC; CDR3: CSARSGTNYGYTF
V: TRBV18; size: NA; J: TRBJ2-3; D: NA; DNA: TGTGCCAGCTCACTCCGACGGAGCACAGATACGCAGTATTTT; CDR3: CASSLRRSTDTQYF
V: TRBV19; size: few; J: TRBJ2-3; D: NA; DNA: TGTGCCAGTAGTACGCAACTCGCAGATACGCAGTATTTT; CDR3: CASSTQLADTQYF
V: TRBV2; size: NA; J: TRBJ2-3; D: TRBD2; DNA: TGTGCCAGCAGTATGGAGCGGGAAGTTCCCGCAGATACGCAGTATTTT; CDR3: CASSMEREVPADTQYF
V: TRBV12-3/TRBV12-4; size: many; J: TRBJ2-2; D: NA; DNA: TGTGCCAGCAGTTTATCGGCTAGCGCGACCGGGGAGCTGTTTTTT; CDR3: CASSLSASATGELFF
V: TRBV30; size: NA; J: TRBJ2-1; D: NA; DNA: TGTGCCTGGTCAGGGGTCTCCTACAATGAGCAGTTCTTC; CDR3: CAWSGVSYNEQFF
V: TRBV12-3/TRBV12-4; size: many; J: TRBJ1-2; D: NA; DNA: TGTGCCAGCAGTCGCTCTGGGGGTGATGGCTACACCTTC; CDR3: CASSRSGGDGYTF
V: TRBV7-9; size: many; J: TRBJ1-1; D: TRBD1; DNA: TGTGCCAGCAGCTTGACAGGGTTGAACACTGAAGCTTTCTTT; CDR3: CASSLTGLNTEAFF
V: TRBV5-1; size: many; J: TRBJ2-1; D: TRBD1; DNA: TGCGCCAGCAGCTTGGGGACAGGGGACTTAGGTGAGCAGTTCTTC; CDR3: CASSLGTGDLGEQFF
V: TRBV5-1; size: many; J: TRBJ2-7; D: TRBD1; DNA: TGCGCCAGCAGAGGGGGCTGGGCAGGCCCCTTAGAAGAGCAGTACTTC; CDR3: CASRGGWAGPLEEQYF
V: TRBV11-2; size: many; J: TRBJ2-6; D: TRBD2; DNA: TGTGCCAGCAGCTTAGTGACTAGCGGGAGGTCGATTGGCTCTGGGGCCAACGTCCTGACTTTC; CDR3: CASSLVTSGRSIGSGANVLTF
V: TRBV20-1; size: many; J: TRBJ1-1; D: TRBD1; DNA: TGCAGTGCTATTCAGGACAGGAGTCCTGAAGCTTTCTTT; CDR3: CSAIQDRSPEAFF
V: TRBV12-3/TRBV12-4; size: many; J: TRBJ2-1; D: NA; DNA: TGTGCCAGCAGTCCCTGGGTAAATGAGCAGTTCTTC; CDR3: CASSPWVNEQFF
V: TRBV6-5; size: many; J: TRBJ2-3; D: NA; DNA: TGTGCCAGCACCCCCGTCGGGGGACCAGATACGCAGTATTTT; CDR3: CASTPVGGPDTQYF
V: TRBV12-3/TRBV12-4; size: many; J: TRBJ2-1; D: NA; DNA: TGTGCCAGCAGTTTAACAGGTCTAGCCCCCTACAATGAGCAGTTCTTC; CDR3: CASSLTGLAPYNEQFF
V: TRBV27; size: many; J: TRBJ1-1; D: NA; DNA: TGTGCCAGCAGGGGGGGTTCGACTGAAGCTTTCTTT; CDR3: CASRGGSTEAFF
V: TRBV7-2; size: many; J: TRBJ1-2; D: NA; DNA: TGTGCCAGCAGCTCAGGACGGAACTATGGCTACACCTTC; CDR3: CASSSGRNYGYTF
V: TRBV9; size: NA; J: TRBJ1-5; D: NA; DNA: TGTGCCAGCAACGGGTCACCCGGCGGAGATCAGCCCCAGCATTTT; CDR3: CASNGSPGGDQPQHF
V: TRBV14; size: NA; J: TRBJ2-1; D: TRBD1; DNA: TGTGCCAGCAGCCAAACAGGGGACCCCTACAATGAGCAGTTCTTC; CDR3: CASSQTGDPYNEQFF
V: TRBV4-1; size: NA; J: TRBJ1-5; D: NA; DNA: TGCGCCAGCAGCCAAGCCGGGACACCAAATCAGCCCCAGCATTTT; CDR3: CASSQAGTPNQPQHF
V: TRBV5-1; size: many; J: TRBJ2-2; D: TRBD1; DNA: TGCGCCAGCGGACCGGGACAGGAGACCGGGGAGCTGTTTTTT; CDR3: CASGPGQETGELFF
V: TRBV5-1; size: many; J: TRBJ1-2; D: NA; DNA: TGCGCCAGCAGCCCCCCAAATCCGGAAGGGGTTAATGGCTACACCTTC; CDR3: CASSPPNPEGVNGYTF
V: TRBV27; size: many; J: TRBJ1-5; D: NA; DNA: TGTGCCAGCAGTCCTGCCTCGGGGGCTGATCAGCCCCAGCATTTT; CDR3: CASSPASGADQPQHF
V: TRBV12-3/TRBV12-4; size: NA; J: TRBJ2-6; D: NA; DNA: TGTACCTGCAGTTTAGAGTCCGGGCCCGGGTCTGGGGCCAACGTCCTGACTTTC; CDR3: CTCSLESGPGSGANVLTF
V: TRBV20-1; size: many; J: TRBJ2-7; D: NA; DNA: TGCAGTGCTAGTACGGCCAAGTCCTACGAGCAGTACTTC; CDR3: CSASTAKSYEQYF
V: TRBV20-1; size: many; J: TRBJ2-1; D: TRBD2; DNA: TGCAGTGCTAGAGACCAGCGGGAGGGCCCCCATGAGCAGTTCTTC; CDR3: CSARDQREGPHEQFF
V: TRBV2; size: many; J: TRBJ1-5; D: TRBD1; DNA: TGTGCCAGCAGTGGGTTCAACAGGGGACAGAGCAATCAGCCCCAGCATTTT; CDR3: CASSGFNRGQSNQPQHF
V: TRBV7-2; size: many; J: TRBJ2-1; D: NA; DNA: TGTGCCAGCAGCTTAGGAAGTGGGTACTTGAATGAGCAGTTCTTC; CDR3: CASSLGSGYLNEQFF
V: TRBV2; size: many; J: TRBJ2-2; D: NA; DNA: TGTGCCAGCAGATACAATACGGAGCTGTTTTTT; CDR3: CASRYNTELFF
V: TRBV11-2; size: many; J: TRBJ1-2; D: NA; DNA: TGTGCCAGCAGCTCCACGGGGGGCTACACCTTC; CDR3: CASSSTGGYTF
V: TRBV20-1; size: many; J: TRBJ2-7; D: TRBD2; DNA: TGCAGTGCCCGACTAGCGGGGGCCTACGAGCAGTACTTC; CDR3: CSARLAGAYEQYF
V: TRBV11-2; size: many; J: TRBJ1-4; D: NA; DNA: TGTGCCAGCAGCCCCCTTGGACTTGAACTGTTTTTT; CDR3: CASSPLGLELFF
V: TRBV5-5; size: many; J: TRBJ1-5; D: TRBD1; DNA: TGTGCCAGCAGCCACGACAGGGGCCTATGGGAGCCCCAGCATTTT; CDR3: CASSHDRGLWEPQHF
V: TRBV5-4; size: many; J: TRBJ2-5; D: TRBD1; DNA: TGTGCCAGCAGCCAACGAGGACAGGGGGCAGAGACCCAGTACTTC; CDR3: CASSQRGQGAETQYF
V: TRBV20-1; size: many; J: TRBJ1-5; D: NA; DNA: TGCAGTTCTAGAGTTGGGGGAAGCAATCAGCCCCAGCATTTT; CDR3: CSSRVGGSNQPQHF
V: TRBV12-3/TRBV12-4; size: many; J: TRBJ1-2; D: NA; DNA: TGTGCCAGCAGCCGGACGGTGGGGACTGGATTTGGCTACACCTTC; CDR3: CASSRTVGTGFGYTF
V: TRBV20-1; size: many; J: TRBJ2-3; D: TRBD2; DNA: TGCAGTGTTACCCGACTAGCGGGGGGGCCCACAGATACGCAGTATTTT; CDR3: CSVTRLAGGPTDTQYF
V: TRBV12-3/TRBV12-4; size: many; J: TRBJ2-1; D: NA; DNA: TGTGCCAGCAGTTTCTCCTCGGGTGAGCAGTTCTTC; CDR3: CASSFSSGEQFF
V: TRBV12-3/TRBV12-4; size: few; J: TRBJ1-1; D: NA; DNA: TGTGCCAGCAGTTTCGGCAGGGAGGGGCGGGCTTTCTTT; CDR3: CASSFGREGRAFF
V: TRBV5-1; size: many; J: TRBJ2-3; D: TRBD1; DNA: TGCGCCAGCAGCATCGGGACAGGGTGGACAGATACGCAGTATTTT; CDR3: CASSIGTGWTDTQYF
V: TRBV7-8; size: NA; J: TRBJ2-3; D: TRBD1; DNA: TGTGCCAGCAGCTTCCAGGGGGCGGGTTTTGATACGCAGTATTTT; CDR3: CASSFQGAGFDTQYF
V: TRBV10-3; size: many; J: TRBJ2-1; D: TRBD2; DNA: TGTGCCATCAGTGAGTCGAGGCTAGCGGGGGGCGGAGGTGAGCAGTTCTTC; CDR3: CAISESRLAGGGGEQFF